This T cell receptor (beta chain) appears in the sequencing data of a study of blood T cell repertoires in COVID-19 (dated by TCRdb to about 2020). Background on the whole study: Samples covering the acute and convalescent phases of COVID-19 were provided by collaborators in the United States, Italy and Spain. The material from the prospective study consisted of cDNA or gDNA derived from T cells, B-cell-depleted T cells, or PBMCs. The dataset comprised deeply sampled blood TCRbeta repertoires from subjects exposed to, actively infected with, or recovered from COVID-19. The repertoires were released in a freely available public database intended as a resource for research on the immune response to SARS-CoV-2. The samples were drawn from the first 160 participants of the ongoing ImmuneRACE study and from 1,254 subjects provided by 6 global collaborators. The sample metadata nearly always contained a de-identified subject ID, COVID-19 status, age in years and sex. Where available, HLA class I and class II types were obtained from metadata supplied by the sample provider rather than from assay-based typing.

Relative to germline, V is 7 bases shorter and J is 1 base shorter, with 12 bases between their ends. Reading from cysteine to phenylalanine, the CDR3 counts 14 amino acids. Of all the DNA, just the CDR3 is kept, 42 bases in frame from base 1. As encoded in the germline V gene (reference sequence), CDR1 is LNHDA while CDR2 is SQIVND. The immunoSEQ Assay, a bias-controlled multiplex PCR, was used to amplify TCRbeta CDR3 regions from genomic DNA. As for the original processing: Within the assay, amplification of reference gene primers was used to estimate how many nucleated cells each sample contained. Sequence reads were collapsed and filtered to measure the absolute abundance of every unique TCRbeta CDR3 rearrangement. For each sample, productive Simpson clonality was calculated as the square root of Simpson's diversity index over productive rearrangements. Held by TCRdb, this immuneACCESS table contains in-frame sequences only and omits some clones. Under half of the omission traces to an unresolved V gene where checked; the cause of the rest is unknown. V and J calls and clone size come straight from that table; D and trimming were deduced from the DNA. The sample table shows 110,000 or so clones, and about 80% are seen once. The ten largest clones add up to roughly 21% of the sample.

Broad study findings and their caveats: How much clinical and demographic metadata was included differed by source and by participant, and the metadata was provided uncurated.

This clone has just one count. It lacks a known antigen. No quality values exist for individual bases; no much larger clone is one base distant. Collaborating institutions collected whole blood in K2EDTA tubes following their own protocols. For TCRbeta analysis, collaborator samples were shipped as frozen whole blood, as isolated PBMCs, or as DNA extracted from either sample type. This TCR derives from a woman aged 70-85 years with acute or convalescent COVID-19. Input material: peripheral blood. The V gene is TRBV19 and the J gene is TRBJ2-3; the D gene is perhaps TRBD2, on 6 matching bases. The DNA sequence reads TGTGCCAGTAACGACGGGGGAGGCACAGATACGCAGTATTTT. It is translated as CASNDGGGTDTQYF.